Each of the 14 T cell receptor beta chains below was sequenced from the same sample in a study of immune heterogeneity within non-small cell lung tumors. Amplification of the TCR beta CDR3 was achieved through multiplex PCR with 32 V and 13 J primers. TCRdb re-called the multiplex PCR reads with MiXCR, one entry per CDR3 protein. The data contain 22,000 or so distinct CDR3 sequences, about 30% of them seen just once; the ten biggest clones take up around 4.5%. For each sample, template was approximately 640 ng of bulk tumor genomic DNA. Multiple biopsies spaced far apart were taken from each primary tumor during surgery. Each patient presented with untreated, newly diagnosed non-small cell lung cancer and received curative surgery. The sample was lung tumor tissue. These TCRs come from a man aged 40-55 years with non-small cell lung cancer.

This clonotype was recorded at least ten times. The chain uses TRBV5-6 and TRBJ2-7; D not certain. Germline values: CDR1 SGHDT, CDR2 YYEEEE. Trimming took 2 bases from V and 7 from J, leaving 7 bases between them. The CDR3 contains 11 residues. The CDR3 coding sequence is TGTGCCAGCAGCTTTGGGCGGGAGCAGTACTTC. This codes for CASSFGREQYF. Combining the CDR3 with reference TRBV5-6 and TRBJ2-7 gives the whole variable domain DAGVTQSPTHLIKTRGQQVTLRCSPKSGHDTVSWYQQALGQGPQFIFQYYEEEERQRGNFPDRFSGHQFPNYSSELNVNALLLGDSALYLCASSFGREQYFGPGTRLTVT.

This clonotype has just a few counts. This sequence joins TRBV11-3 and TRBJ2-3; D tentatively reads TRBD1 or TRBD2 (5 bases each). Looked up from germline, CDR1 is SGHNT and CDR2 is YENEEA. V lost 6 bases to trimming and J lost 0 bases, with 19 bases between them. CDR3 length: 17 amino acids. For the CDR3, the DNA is TGTGCCAGCAGTTTCGTAGGGACGACAACTAGCACAGATACGCAGTATTTT. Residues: CASSFVGTTTSTDTQYF.

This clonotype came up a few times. The CDR3 nucleotides are TGTGCCAGCAGCTCCGGACCGGGGGGAACCTCCTACAATGAGCAGTTCTTC. As protein: CASSSGPGGTSYNEQFF. This chain connects TRBV7-9 to TRBJ2-1; TRBD2 agrees at 7 bases. The CDR3 totals 17 residues. Germline lookup yields CDR1 SEHNR and CDR2 FQNEAQ (reference sequence). V lost 4 bases to trimming and J lost 0 bases; unmatched junction nucleotides: 9.

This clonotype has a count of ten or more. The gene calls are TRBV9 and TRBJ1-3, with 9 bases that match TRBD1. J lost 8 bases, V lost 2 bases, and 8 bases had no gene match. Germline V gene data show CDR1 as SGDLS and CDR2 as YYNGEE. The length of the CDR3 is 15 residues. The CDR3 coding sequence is TGTGCCAGCAGCGTTTCCACAGGGGGCAGCGACACCATATATTTT. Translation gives CASSVSTGGSDTIYF.

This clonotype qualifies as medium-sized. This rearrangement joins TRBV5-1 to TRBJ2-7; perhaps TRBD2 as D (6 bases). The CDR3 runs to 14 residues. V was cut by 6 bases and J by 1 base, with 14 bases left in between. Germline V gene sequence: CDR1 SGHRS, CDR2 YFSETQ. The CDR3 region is CASTMIGSSYEQYF. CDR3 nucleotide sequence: TGCGCCAGCACCATGATCGGGAGTTCCTACGAGCAGTACTTC.

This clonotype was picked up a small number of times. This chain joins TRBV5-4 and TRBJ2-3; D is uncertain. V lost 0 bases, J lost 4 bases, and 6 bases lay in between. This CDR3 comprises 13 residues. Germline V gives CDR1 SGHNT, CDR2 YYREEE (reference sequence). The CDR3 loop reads CASSLGSADTQYF. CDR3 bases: TGTGCCAGCAGCTTGGGGTCGGCAGATACGCAGTATTTT.

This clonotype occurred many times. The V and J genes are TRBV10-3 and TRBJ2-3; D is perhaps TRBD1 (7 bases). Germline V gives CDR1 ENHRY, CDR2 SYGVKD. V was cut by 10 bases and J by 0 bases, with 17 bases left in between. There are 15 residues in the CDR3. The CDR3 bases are TGTGCCACCCGCCGCAGGGGGGATAGCACAGATACGCAGTATTTT. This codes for CATRRRGDSTDTQYF.

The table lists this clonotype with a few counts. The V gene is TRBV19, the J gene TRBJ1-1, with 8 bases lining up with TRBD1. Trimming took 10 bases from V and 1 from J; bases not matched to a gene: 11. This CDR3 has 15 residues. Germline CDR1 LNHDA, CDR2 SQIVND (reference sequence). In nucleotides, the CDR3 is TGTGCCACCCTCACAAGGACAGGGAGGAACACTGAAGCTTTCTTT. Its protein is CATLTRTGRNTEAFF. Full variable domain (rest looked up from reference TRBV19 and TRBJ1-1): DGGITQSPKYLFRKEGQNVTLSCEQNLNHDAMYWYRQDPGQGLRLIYYSQIVNDFQKGDIAEGYSVSREKKESFPLTVTSAQKNPTAFYLCATLTRTGRNTEAFFGQGTRLTVV.

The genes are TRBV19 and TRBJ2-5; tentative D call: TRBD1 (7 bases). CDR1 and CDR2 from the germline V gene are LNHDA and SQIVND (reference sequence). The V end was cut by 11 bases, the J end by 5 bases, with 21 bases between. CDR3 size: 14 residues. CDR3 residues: CAVGSGGGSETQYF. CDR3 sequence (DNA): TGTGCCGTAGGTTCAGGGGGAGGATCGGAGACCCAGTACTTC.

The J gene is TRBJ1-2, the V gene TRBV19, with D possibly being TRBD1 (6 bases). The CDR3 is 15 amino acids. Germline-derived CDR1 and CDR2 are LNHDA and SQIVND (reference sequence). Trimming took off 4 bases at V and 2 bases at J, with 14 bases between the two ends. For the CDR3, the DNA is TGTGCCAGTAGTACAGTGCGGCAGGGGAACTATGGCTACACCTTC. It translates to CASSTVRQGNYGYTF. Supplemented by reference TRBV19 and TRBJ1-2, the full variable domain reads DGGITQSPKYLFRKEGQNVTLSCEQNLNHDAMYWYRQDPGQGLRLIYYSQIVNDFQKGDIAEGYSVSREKKESFPLTVTSAQKNPTAFYLCASSTVRQGNYGYTFGSGTRLTVV.

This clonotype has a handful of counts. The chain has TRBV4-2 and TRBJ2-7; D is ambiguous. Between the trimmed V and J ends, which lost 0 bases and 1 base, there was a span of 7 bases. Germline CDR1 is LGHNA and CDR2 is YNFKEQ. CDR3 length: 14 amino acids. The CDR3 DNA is TGTGCCAGCAGCCAAGAATTGGGTTCCTACGAGCAGTACTTC. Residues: CASSQELGSYEQYF.

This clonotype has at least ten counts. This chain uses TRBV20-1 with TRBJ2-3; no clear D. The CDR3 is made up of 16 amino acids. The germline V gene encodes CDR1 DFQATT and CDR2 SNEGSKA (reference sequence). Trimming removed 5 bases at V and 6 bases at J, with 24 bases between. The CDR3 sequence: CSAQTMAYQRRDTQYF. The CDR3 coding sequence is TGCAGTGCTCAGACAATGGCGTATCAAAGGCGGGATACGCAGTATTTT.

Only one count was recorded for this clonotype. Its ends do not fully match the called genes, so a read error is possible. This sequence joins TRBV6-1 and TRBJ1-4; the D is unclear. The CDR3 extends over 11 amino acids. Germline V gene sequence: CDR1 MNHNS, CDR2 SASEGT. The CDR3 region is CASTENEKVFF. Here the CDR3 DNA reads TGTGCCAGCACCGAAAATGAAAAAGTGTTTTTT.

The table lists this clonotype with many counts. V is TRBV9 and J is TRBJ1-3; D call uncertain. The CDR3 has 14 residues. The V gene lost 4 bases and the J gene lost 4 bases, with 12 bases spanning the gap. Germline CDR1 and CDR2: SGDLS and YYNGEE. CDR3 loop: CASSSRGVGNTIYF. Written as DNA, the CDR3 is TGTGCCAGCAGCAGCCGCGGGGTCGGAAACACCATATATTTT. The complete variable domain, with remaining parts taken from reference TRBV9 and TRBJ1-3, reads DSGVTQTPKHLITATGQRVTLRCSPRSGDLSVYWYQQSLDQGLQFLIQYYNGEERAKGNILERFSAQQFPDLHSELNLSSLELGDSALYFCASSSRGVGNTIYFGEGSWLTVV.